Included here is one T cell receptor beta chain sequence, with context. Its antigen is not known. The data were obtained in a study of T cell responses to AZD1222 COVID-19 vaccine. The study, taken as a whole, reports: Spike was spanned by vaccine-associated CD4 TCRs, which were dominant at 160-218 and 743-854. Compared with day 0, the breadth and depth of the Spike-specific TCR repertoire rose significantly after two doses of AZD1222. The study sampled repertoires only after the peak T cell response.

Sequenced by immunoSEQ multiplex PCR; TCRdb stores in-frame clones only, minus some. Of 98,000 or so clones detected, approximately 86% appear once; the ten largest clones hold roughly 3%. J lost 5 bases, V lost 0 bases, and 9 bases had no gene match. CDR1 and CDR2 (germline): SGHRS, YFSETQ. The CDR3 sequence is 17 residues long. The rearrangement uses TRBV5-1 and TRBJ2-7; TRBD1 agrees at 12 bases. The sequencing here drew on peripheral blood, taken on day 0 of AZD1222 vaccination. This clonotype originated in an adult in good health. This CDR3 reads CASSLALKGTGGDEQYF. CDR3 nucleotides: TGCGCCAGCAGCTTGGCCCTCAAGGGGACAGGGGGCGACGAGCAGTACTTC.